The text below deals with one T cell receptor beta chain. The target antigen is unknown. Separation from the approximately 720-subject first cohort characterized the 120-subject validation cohort, to which the donors belonged. The sample originates from a study of cytomegalovirus exposure and HLA in healthy donors. General study points: There were around 160 TCR beta chains listed as cytomegalovirus-associated. In the roughly 120 validation repertoires, a later analysis found that first-cohort TCR clusters tended to co-occur. In vitro data verified three CMV-associated chains as specific for CMV antigens.

The CDR3 has 13 residues. Trimming stripped 7 bases from V and 0 bases from J, with 12 bases between. The germline V gene has CDR1 SQVTM and CDR2 ANQGSEA. Only in-frame clones appear in the TCRdb table, and some are missing; sequencing was by immunoSEQ multiplex PCR. Here the sample spans a few hundred thousand clones, approximately 80% being singletons. The source is a woman aged 30 to 39 in good health and CMV-seropositive. The sequencing sample was made of PBMCs. This chain uses TRBV29-1 with TRBJ1-1; no definite D call. The chain's CDR3 is CSAAGNMNTEAFF. The CDR3 DNA sequence: TGCAGCGCGGCGGGTAACATGAACACTGAAGCTTTCTTT.